Shown below are 29 T cell receptor beta chains from a single sample sequenced in a study of cytomegalovirus exposure and HLA in healthy donors. Primers included in the PCR were 60 Vbeta and 13 Jbeta primers. Using immunoSEQ multiplex PCR, the repertoire was profiled, and TCRdb retains in-frame clones only, with some absent. The sample shows roughly 200,000 clones, roughly 87% of them seen only once. The sample was PBMCs. Source of these receptors: a woman aged 45-65 years in good health and CMV-seronegative.

This rearrangement joins TRBV28 to TRBJ2-2; TRBD2 aligns across 7 bases. Germline V lookup: CDR1 MDHEN, CDR2 SYDVKM. The CDR3 length is 15 residues. With 6 bases clipped from V and 1 base from J, the junction kept 5 bases outside the gene matches. As DNA, the CDR3 is TGTGCCAGCAGGACCAGGGAGGGGAACACCGGGGAGCTGTTTTTT. Translated: CASRTREGNTGELFF.

The V and J genes are TRBV29-1 and TRBJ1-1; a possible D gene is TRBD1 (6 bases). V dropped 5 bases and J dropped 1 base, with 11 bases sitting between them. CDR1 and CDR2 (germline): SQVTM, ANQGSEA. CDR3 length equals 13 residues. Here the CDR3 DNA reads TGCAGCGTTTCGGGACAACCGAACACTGAAGCTTTCTTT. It is translated as CSVSGQPNTEAFF.

The chain is built from TRBV7-9 and TRBJ2-1, with TRBD2 matching 13 bases. Germline values: CDR1 SEHNR, CDR2 FQNEAQ (reference sequence). Germline trimming cut 5 bases from V and 4 bases from J; bases unmatched to any gene: 8. The CDR3 consists of 17 residues. The CDR3 DNA reads as TGTGCCAGCAGCCCTCGACTAGCGGGGGGCCTTTACAATGAGCAGTTCTTC. Translated, it gives CASSPRLAGGLYNEQFF.

The chain recombines TRBV30 with TRBJ2-3, with D unresolved. Trimming removed 1 base from V and 7 bases from J, with 9 bases in between. Germline V gene lookup returns CDR1 GTSNPN and CDR2 SVGIG (reference sequence). The CDR3 is made up of 12 amino acids. The CDR3 reads CAWSAQAYTQYF. CDR3 bases: TGTGCCTGGAGTGCCCAGGCTTATACGCAGTATTTT.

This clone was observed a handful of times. This sequence joins TRBV23-1 and TRBJ1-1; D is uncertain. TRBV23-1 qualifies as an ORF whose function is uncertain. The CDR3 extends over 19 amino acids. V was trimmed by 4 bases and J by 1 base, leaving 25 bases between them. The DNA of the CDR3 is TGCGCCAGCAGTCCACTTCCTGAGATCAGGAAACCGAAGAACACTGAAGCTTTCTTT. Protein product: CASSPLPEIRKPKNTEAFF.

The genes are TRBV6-5 and TRBJ1-4, with 7 bases fitting TRBD1. Germline-derived CDR1 and CDR2 are MNHEY and SVGAGI. V trimming: 2 bases; J trimming: 7 bases; junction bases outside the gene matches: 4. This CDR3 contains 14 residues. This chain's CDR3 is CASSYRGLGEKLFF. The CDR3 nucleotides read TGTGCCAGCAGTTACAGGGGGCTAGGTGAAAAACTGTTTTTT.

The DNA of the CDR3 is TGTGCCAGCAGCCCCCGGGGGGGGGACTATGGCTACACCTTC. It yields the protein CASSPRGGDYGYTF. The rearrangement uses TRBV9 and TRBJ1-2; TRBD1 is a possible D gene (5 bases). Germline V gene sequence: CDR1 SGDLS, CDR2 YYNGEE. Between the trimmed V and J ends, which lost 4 bases and 3 bases, there was a span of 13 bases. The CDR3 is 14 residues long.

The chain joins TRBV4-1 to TRBJ1-5, with D unresolved. CDR3 length: 15 residues. Trimming shortened V by 1 base and J by 4 bases, and 11 bases separated the two germline ends. Germline V gene sequence: CDR1 MGHRA, CDR2 YSYEKL. CDR3 coding DNA: TGCGCCAGCAGCCAAGGGTTTGGCGGAAATCAGCCCCAGCATTTT. This translates into CASSQGFGGNQPQHF.

The chain uses TRBV27 and TRBJ2-1; the match to TRBD2 covers 7 bases. The CDR3 extends over 19 amino acids. Germline V gives CDR1 MNHEY, CDR2 SMNVEV (reference sequence). With V trimmed by 2 bases and J by 4 bases, 17 bases remained unmatched. The CDR3 DNA reads as TGTGCCAGCAGTTTAAGGAGACGGGACTACGATCAGATTTACAATGAGCAGTTCTTC. This translates into CASSLRRRDYDQIYNEQFF.

The V call is TRBV28, the J call TRBJ1-2; TRBD1 is a possible D gene (6 bases). The CDR3 contains 13 residues. Germline CDR1 MDHEN, CDR2 SYDVKM. V lost 2 bases and J 4 bases, leaving 8 bases between the germline ends. The DNA of the CDR3 is TGTGCCAGCAGTTTACAGGGGAGCTATGGCTACACCTTC. Translation gives CASSLQGSYGYTF.

The chain recombines TRBV7-2 with TRBJ2-3; perhaps TRBD2 as D (5 bases). CDR1 is SGHTA, CDR2 FQGNSA, per germline. The length of the CDR3 is 13 residues. V lost 6 bases, J lost 8 bases, and 15 bases lay in between. The CDR3 DNA reads as TGTGCCAGCAGTTCGAGTAGTGCGGGTACGCAGTATTTT. Protein sequence: CASSSSSAGTQYF.

This sequence joins TRBV2 and TRBJ1-5; 8 nucleotides agree with TRBD1. J lost 5 bases, V lost 7 bases, and 7 bases had no gene match. CDR1 SNHLY and CDR2 FYNNEI come from the germline V gene. CDR3 length equals 14 residues. CDR3 nucleotide sequence: TGTGCCAGCACGGGACAGGCCAATTATCAGCCCCAGCATTTT. Translation: CASTGQANYQPQHF. The variable domain in full, with the rest retrieved from reference TRBV2 and TRBJ1-5, is EPEVTQTPSHQVTQMGQEVILRCVPISNHLYFYWYRQILGQKVEFLVSFYNNEISEKSEIFDDQFSVERPDGSNFTLKIRSTKLEDSAMYFCASTGQANYQPQHFGDGTRLSIL.

This clone was counted a single time. For the CDR3, the DNA is TGTGCCAGTAGCTCACTAGCGGGGGGGCCGAACACCGGGGAGCTGTTTTTT. Residues: CASSSLAGGPNTGELFF. This rearrangement joins TRBV19 to TRBJ2-2, with 13 bases that match TRBD2. The length of the CDR3 is 17 residues. CDR1 is LNHDA, CDR2 SQIVND, per germline (reference sequence). V shed 6 bases and J 0 bases; nucleotides not matched to a gene: 4.

The chain combines TRBV6-1 with TRBJ1-2, with no clear D. V was pared by 2 bases and J by 5 bases, with 12 bases between. Germline CDR1 is MNHNS and CDR2 is SASEGT. The CDR3 spans 14 residues. The CDR3 here is CASSELTERYGYTF. The CDR3 coding sequence is TGTGCCAGCAGTGAACTGACCGAGAGGTATGGCTACACCTTC.

The rearrangement joins TRBV27 to TRBJ2-2; D may be TRBD2 (5 bases). V shed 5 bases and J shed 7 bases, with 17 bases lying between them. CDR1 and CDR2 from the germline V gene are MNHEY and SMNVEV (reference sequence). This CDR3 comprises 15 residues. CDR3 region: CASSLTSSWVGELFF. In nucleotides, the CDR3 is TGTGCCAGCAGTCTTACTAGTTCTTGGGTCGGGGAGCTGTTTTTT.

This clone has only a few counts. This chain connects TRBV4-1 to TRBJ2-1, with 10 nucleotides matching TRBD1. Trimming at V came to 1 base and at J to 9 bases, leaving 9 bases not matched to a gene. CDR1 and CDR2 (germline): MGHRA, YSYEKL. The length of the CDR3 is 16 residues. The CDR3, as DNA: TGCGCCAGCAGCCAAGCCCGGGACAGGGGTCGGATTGAGCAGTTCTTC. It yields the protein CASSQARDRGRIEQFF.

The V and J genes are TRBV5-1 and TRBJ2-5, with 9 bases identical to TRBD2. The trim removed 4 bases at V and 5 bases at J, leaving 6 bases unmatched. Per the germline V gene, CDR1 is SGHRS and CDR2 is YFSETQ. The CDR3 loop spans 14 amino acids. The CDR3 reads CASSAGTSQETQYF. In DNA form, the CDR3 reads TGCGCCAGCAGCGCCGGGACTAGCCAGGAGACCCAGTACTTC. The whole variable domain, filled in from reference TRBV5-1 and TRBJ2-5, reads KAGVTQTPRYLIKTRGQQVTLSCSPISGHRSVSWYQQTPGQGLQFLFEYFSETQRNKGNFPGRFSGRQFSNSRSEMNVSTLELGDSALYLCASSAGTSQETQYFGPGTRLLVL.

This chain links TRBV15 with TRBJ1-1; 7 nucleotides agree with TRBD1. The CDR3 is made up of 13 amino acids. Germline CDR1 LNHNV, CDR2 YYDKDF (reference sequence). The trim removed 8 bases at V and 7 bases at J, leaving 10 bases unmatched. CDR3 protein: CATAYVGTVEAFF. The CDR3 DNA reads TGTGCCACCGCATACGTCGGGACAGTTGAAGCTTTCTTT.

The chain is built from TRBV11-2 and TRBJ2-1, with 8 bases that match TRBD1. V dropped 4 bases and J dropped 4; count of bases not matched to a gene: 6. Germline V lookup: CDR1 SGHAT, CDR2 FQNNGV. The CDR3 contains 15 residues. The CDR3 nucleotides are TGTGCCAGCAGCTACGACAGGGGCCGATACAATGAGCAGTTCTTC. This translates into CASSYDRGRYNEQFF.

V and J are TRBV10-3 and TRBJ1-3, with 9 bases lining up with TRBD1. Trimming took 9 bases from V and 2 from J; bases not matched to a gene: 5. CDR3 length equals 14 residues. CDR1 is ENHRY and CDR2 is SYGVKD in the germline V gene. CDR3 coding DNA: TGTGCCATAAGGACAGGGGAGGCTGGAAACACCATATATTTT. It yields the protein CAIRTGEAGNTIYF.

V gene TRBV6-1 combines with J gene TRBJ2-7; D possibly corresponds to TRBD2 (6 bases). V was cut by 1 base and J by 4 bases, with 14 bases left in between. Germline V gives CDR1 MNHNS, CDR2 SASEGT. This CDR3 comprises 15 residues. The CDR3 bases are TGTGCCAGCAGTGAAGGCCTAGCGATCACTTACGAGCAGTACTTC. The encoded protein is CASSEGLAITYEQYF.

The chain recombines TRBV29-1 with TRBJ2-5; TRBD2 might be the D (7 bases). Germline V CDR1 and CDR2: SQVTM, ANQGSEA. V lost 7 bases and J lost 1, with 10 bases in between. The CDR3 spans 12 residues. CDR3 coding DNA: TGCAGCGCCGGGGGGCCCCAAGAGACCCAGTACTTC. Its translation: CSAGGPQETQYF.

This clone is a singleton in its sample. The rearrangement uses TRBV7-6 and TRBJ2-3; TRBD2 matches at 14 bases. Germline CDR1 SGHVS, CDR2 FNYEAQ. This CDR3 contains 20 residues. The junction had 15 bases not matched to a gene; V was cut back by 5 bases and J by 2 bases. DNA of the CDR3: TGTGCCAGCAGCAACAAACCGGGACTAGCGGGGGAGGTACCCACAGATACGCAGTATTTT. This encodes CASSNKPGLAGEVPTDTQYF.

This chain connects TRBV7-2 to TRBJ2-7; TRBD1 might be the D (6 bases). The V and J ends lost 3 bases and 3 bases respectively, with 12 bases between them. This CDR3 has 14 amino acids. Germline CDR1 reads SGHTA; CDR2 reads FQGNSA. CDR3 sequence: CASSLNSGDYEQYF. DNA of the CDR3: TGTGCCAGCAGCTTGAATTCAGGGGACTACGAGCAGTACTTC.

The V gene is TRBV7-2, the J gene TRBJ1-6; TRBD1 matches at 7 bases. The V segment lost 5 bases and the J segment 7 bases; nucleotides outside the gene matches: 11. The CDR3 is 16 residues long. Germline assignment: CDR1 SGHTA and CDR2 FQGNSA. This CDR3 is CASSNRDRDLNSPLHF. CDR3 DNA: TGTGCCAGCAGCAACCGGGACAGAGATCTAAATTCACCCCTCCACTTT.

CDR3: CAIRARDRGIVTEAFF. The CDR3 DNA sequence: TGTGCCATCAGAGCCAGGGACAGGGGTATTGTCACTGAAGCTTTCTTT. V gene TRBV10-3 combines with J gene TRBJ1-1; 10 bases map to TRBD1. The CDR3 sequence is 16 residues long. Trimming at V came to 6 bases and at J to 4 bases, leaving 11 bases not matched to a gene. Germline V gives CDR1 ENHRY, CDR2 SYGVKD.

V is TRBV7-2 and J is TRBJ2-1; 9 bases are a match to TRBD2. The trim removed 1 base at V and 0 bases at J, leaving 4 bases unmatched. CDR1 is SGHTA and CDR2 is FQGNSA in the germline V gene. The CDR3 is made up of 17 amino acids. The DNA of the CDR3 is TGTGCCAGCAGCTTAGTCATTAGCGGGAGCTCCTACAATGAGCAGTTCTTC. Its translation: CASSLVISGSSYNEQFF.

The rearrangement uses TRBV11-1 and TRBJ2-5, with 8 bases that match TRBD1. The J call may be in error: the DNA end matches TRBJ2-7 better. The CDR3 spans 15 residues. CDR1 is SGHAT, CDR2 FQDESV, per germline (reference sequence). The CDR3 sequence: CASSSGGAKFYEQYF. For the CDR3, the DNA is TGTGCCAGCAGTTCAGGGGGCGCAAAGTTCTACGAGCAGTACTTC.

V and J are TRBV5-1 and TRBJ2-7; TRBD2 might be the D (6 bases). CDR1 and CDR2 (germline): SGHRS, YFSETQ. The CDR3 spans 15 residues. V gave up 5 bases and J gave up 6 bases, with 21 bases separating them. This CDR3 reads CASSMDFRRGREQYF. The CDR3 DNA is TGCGCCAGCAGTATGGATTTTAGGAGGGGTCGCGAGCAGTACTTC.